The rows below give T cell receptor beta chains drawn from one sample of a study of chemoradiotherapy in HPV16-positive cancers. The method was immunoSEQ multiplex PCR; TCRdb's version includes in-frame clones alone and lacks a portion of them. The table shows around 9,200 clones, with around 79% occurring only once. Sequenced material: tumor tissue, taken from a patient who underwent chemoradiotherapy. These receptors were collected from a human donor with HPV-associated anogenital cancer. The CDR3 runs from the conserved cysteine through the conserved F or W. Each record gives: clone size, J gene, D gene, V gene, CDR3 DNA, CDR3 protein. D genes are given only for firm matches. A clone size is listed for some rows: how often the clone was seen (once, few, many), or a class if it is expanded.

>-|TRBJ1-1|-|TRBV7-6
TGTGCCAGCAGCTCCGGACGCACTGAAGCTTTCTTT
CASSSGRTEAFF
>large|TRBJ2-1|TRBD1|TRBV9
TGTGCCAGCAGTGCGCAGGGGGCTCACTACAATGAGCAGTTCTTC
CASSAQGAHYNEQFF
>-|TRBJ1-1|-|TRBV4-3
TGCGCCAGCAGCCTCGGGCACTACACTGAAGCTTTCTTT
CASSLGHYTEAFF
>-|TRBJ2-3|-|TRBV7-2
TGTGCCAGCAGCTTCCCCGGGGTAGCGCTGGGGAATACGCAGTATTTT
CASSFPGVALGNTQYF
>few|TRBJ2-1|-|TRBV15
TGTGCCACCAGCAGAGATTTTTTAGCGGCCTTGAATGAGCAGTTCTTC
CATSRDFLAALNEQFF
>few|TRBJ1-5|-|TRBV9
TGTGCCAGCAGCGTAGGGCCCCAGCATTTT
CASSVGPQHF
>few|TRBJ1-2|-|TRBV4-1
TGCGCCAGCAGCCAAGAATGGGAACAGGGTTGGGGTGGCTACACCTTC
CASSQEWEQGWGGYTF
>-|TRBJ2-1|TRBD2|TRBV4-1
TGCGCCACCCGGGGGGTCTCCAATGAGCAGTTCTTC
CATRGVSNEQFF
>-|TRBJ2-4|TRBD2|TRBV14
TGTGCCAGCAGCCTCGGGCTAGCGGTAGCCAAAAACATTCAGTACTTC
CASSLGLAVAKNIQYF
>-|TRBJ1-1|TRBD1|TRBV11-2
TGTGCCAGCAGCTTAGTACGAGATGGGACAGGGTACACTGAAGCTTTCTTT
CASSLVRDGTGYTEAFF
>-|TRBJ1-1|TRBD1|TRBV4-1
TGCGCCAGCAGCCAAGACACAGGGGTCGCTGAAGCTTTCTTT
CASSQDTGVAEAFF
>-|TRBJ2-3|TRBD2|TRBV15
TGTGCCACCAGGGGGGGGGCAGATACGCAGTATTTT
CATRGGADTQYF
>-|TRBJ1-6|TRBD1|TRBV7-9
TGTGCCAGCAGCCGGACAGGGTCAGGATTAGATTCACCCCTCCACTTT
CASSRTGSGLDSPLHF
>-|TRBJ1-1|-|TRBV14
TGTGCCAGCAGCCCACTTGGACGGCTGAACACTGAAGCTTTCTTT
CASSPLGRLNTEAFF
>few|TRBJ2-3|-|TRBV29-1
TGCAGCGTTGAAGATGACGCGGGGGATACGCAGTATTTT
CSVEDDAGDTQYF
>-|TRBJ1-5|-|TRBV6-4
TGTGCCAGCAGTCCCGAGGCCAATCAGCCCCAGCATTTT
CASSPEANQPQHF
>-|TRBJ2-3|-|TRBV5-1
TGCGCCAGCGGGCGTAGTGGAGAGGCAGATACGCAGTATTTT
CASGRSGEADTQYF
>-|TRBJ1-1|TRBD1|TRBV28
TGTGCCAGCAGGCCCCTGACAGGGGGGCGGGTGGTGAAAGCTTTCTTT
CASRPLTGGRVVKAFF
>-|TRBJ1-6|-|TRBV5-4
TGTGCCAGCTCACGACCGCGATCACCCCTCCACTTT
CASSRPRSPLHF
>once|TRBJ2-7|-|TRBV14
TGTGCCAGCAGCCAAATCAAGGGGGTCGCTGAGCAGTACTTC
CASSQIKGVAEQYF
>-|TRBJ2-1|TRBD2|TRBV6-1
TGTGCCACCATCTCAGGCGGGGGAGGGAACAATGAGCAGTTCTTC
CATISGGGGNNEQFF
>-|TRBJ1-5|TRBD1|TRBV27
TGTGCCAGCAGTCCGACAGGGGGGATAAGCAATCAGCCCCAGCATTTT
CASSPTGGISNQPQHF
>-|TRBJ2-4|-|TRBV30
TGTGCCTGGAGTGTGGGGCTACTAGCCAAAAACATTCAGTACTTC
CAWSVGLLAKNIQYF
>few|TRBJ2-1|TRBD2|TRBV7-6
TGTGCCAGCAGCTTGGGAGGGGACGGGGTGTCTGAGCAGTTCTTC
CASSLGGDGVSEQFF
>-|TRBJ2-3|TRBD2|TRBV30
TGTGCCTGGAGACCGAGCGGGAGTACAGATACGCAGTATTTT
CAWRPSGSTDTQYF
>-|TRBJ2-7|-|TRBV10-3
TGTGCCATCAGTAGGACCGGGACTCGAGCCGACGAGCAGTACTTC
CAISRTGTRADEQYF
>-|TRBJ1-2|-|TRBV4-1
TGCGCCAGCAGCCAAGATCGGGGGGGAATCTATGGCTACACCTTC
CASSQDRGGIYGYTF
>-|TRBJ2-1|TRBD2|TRBV4-3
TGCGCCAGCAGCCGGACTAGCGGGACGTACAATGAGCAGTTCTTC
CASSRTSGTYNEQFF
>-|TRBJ2-1|-|TRBV4-1
TGCGCCAGCAGCCAAGGGGTCCGAGGGGTAGGAAATGAGCAGTTCTTC
CASSQGVRGVGNEQFF
>few|TRBJ1-4|-|TRBV10-2
TGCGCCAGCAGTCCCTCGGCGTTCACCGAAAAACTGTTTTTT
CASSPSAFTEKLFF
>few|TRBJ1-2|-|TRBV4-1
TGCGCCAGCAGCCGGGGGTGGGGCAACTATGGCTACACCTTC
CASSRGWGNYGYTF
>-|TRBJ1-4|-|TRBV21-1
TGTGCCAGCAGCAAAGCAGACCGTGAAAAACTGTTTTTT
CASSKADREKLFF
>-|TRBJ2-1|TRBD1|TRBV5-3
TGTGCCAGAAGCTTGTATCCGGGGACAGTGGTATACAATGAGCAGTTCTTC
CARSLYPGTVVYNEQFF
>-|TRBJ2-1|-|TRBV4-1
TGCGCCAGCAGCCAAGATAAGTATGGGTTATCCTACAATGAGCAGTTCTTC
CASSQDKYGLSYNEQFF
>-|TRBJ1-6|TRBD1|TRBV5-1
TGCGCCAGCAGCTTGACACACCGTGGACAGGGGGGGAGAGCTTCACCCCTCCACTTT
CASSLTHRGQGGRASPLHF
>-|TRBJ2-3|-|TRBV7-6
TGTGCCAGCAGCCCCTGGGCAGATACGCAGTATTTT
CASSPWADTQYF
>once|TRBJ2-2|-|TRBV11-2
TGTGCCAGCAGTCGTCCACGAGGGGTGCAGGAGCTGTTTTTT
CASSRPRGVQELFF
>-|TRBJ2-5|TRBD2|TRBV10-3
TGTGCCATCAGGGGACTAGCGGACCAAGAGACCCAGTACTTC
CAIRGLADQETQYF
>-|TRBJ1-1|-|TRBV2
TGTGCCAGCAGGTGGGGGGGCGGGAACACTGAAGCTTTCTTT
CASRWGGGNTEAFF
>-|TRBJ1-2|-|TRBV29-1
TGCAGCGCCGCCCGGGACCTAGAGAGCTACACCTTC
CSAARDLESYTF
>-|TRBJ2-5|TRBD2|TRBV5-1
TGCGCCAGCACCTCTAGCGGGCAAGAGACCCAGTACTTC
CASTSSGQETQYF
>-|TRBJ2-2|TRBD2|TRBV7-9
TGTGCCAGCAACTCCCTTCTAGCGGGAGGGCGACACCGGGGAGCTGTTTTT
CASNSLLAGGRHRGAVF
>once|TRBJ2-3|TRBD2|TRBV9
TGTGCCAGCAGCGATATAAGCGGGACCAGCACAGATACGCAGTATTTT
CASSDISGTSTDTQYF
>-|TRBJ1-1|TRBD1|TRBV9
TGTGCCAGCAGCGTAGGGGACAGTAACACTGAAGCTTTCTTT
CASSVGDSNTEAFF
>-|TRBJ1-6|-|TRBV9
TGTGCCAGCAGCCCTCGACAGGAGATTTCACCCCTCCACTTT
CASSPRQEISPLHF
>-|TRBJ1-1|TRBD1|TRBV6-1
TGTGCCAGCAGTACGTACAGGGGGGGACGCACTGAAGCTTTCTTT
CASSTYRGGRTEAFF
>few|TRBJ2-3|TRBD2|TRBV19
TGTGCCAGTAGCGATCTAGCGGGATCTTTTGATACGCAGTATTTT
CASSDLAGSFDTQYF
>-|TRBJ1-2|-|TRBV5-8
TGTGCCAGCAGCTTAACAGGGTTTGGGGGCTATGGCTACACCTTC
CASSLTGFGGYGYTF
>-|TRBJ1-1|TRBD1|TRBV27
TGTGCCAGCAGTCCCCTCCGTTACAGGGGTGAAGCTTTCTTT
CASSPLRYRGEAFF
>-|TRBJ2-3|-|TRBV6-6
TGTGCCATTCGAGGTGCACAGGGCACAGATACGCAGTATTTT
CAIRGAQGTDTQYF
>-|TRBJ2-6|-|TRBV1
TGCACCAGCAGAAGTTCGTGTGCACAAAGTCGGGCCAACGTCCTGACTTTC
CTSRSSCAQSRANVLTF
>-|TRBJ2-7|-|TRBV5-1
TGCGCCAGCAGTTTTGCTGGGAACGTCGCGGACGAGCAGTACTTC
CASSFAGNVADEQYF
>-|TRBJ2-3|TRBD2|TRBV27
TGTGCCAGCAGTTTACGCCCGACTAGCGGGAGCACAGATACGCAGTATTTT
CASSLRPTSGSTDTQYF
>few|TRBJ1-2|TRBD1|TRBV19
TGTGCCAGTAGTCTGAGGGACAGGGCAGGCTATGGCTACACCTTC
CASSLRDRAGYGYTF
>-|TRBJ2-5|-|TRBV5-1
TGCGCCAGCAGCGCGGGACTTGTGAAGGGGGAGACCCAGTACTTC
CASSAGLVKGETQYF